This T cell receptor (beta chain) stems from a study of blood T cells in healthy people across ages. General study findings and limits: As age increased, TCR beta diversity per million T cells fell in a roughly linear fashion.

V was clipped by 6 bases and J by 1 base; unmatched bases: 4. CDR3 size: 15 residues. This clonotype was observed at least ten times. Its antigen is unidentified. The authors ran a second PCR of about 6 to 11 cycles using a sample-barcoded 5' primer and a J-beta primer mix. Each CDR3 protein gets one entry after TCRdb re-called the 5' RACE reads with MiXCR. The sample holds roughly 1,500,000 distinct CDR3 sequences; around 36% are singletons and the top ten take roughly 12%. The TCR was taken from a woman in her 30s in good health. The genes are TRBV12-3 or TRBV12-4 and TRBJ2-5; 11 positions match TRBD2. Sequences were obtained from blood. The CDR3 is CASSLTSGAQETQYF. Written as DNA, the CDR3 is TGTGCCAGCAGCTTGACTAGCGGGGCCCAAGAGACCCAGTACTTC.